These T cell receptor beta chains were read from a single sample in a study of blood T cell repertoires in COVID-19. TCRdb's table, derived via immunoSEQ multiplex PCR, lists solely in-frame clones and lacks some. The sample lists tens of thousands of clones; about nine tenths were seen once. Sample: peripheral blood. These receptors were obtained from a man younger than 40 with acute or convalescent COVID-19. The CDR3 runs from the conserved cysteine through the conserved F or W. Each record gives: V gene, J gene, CDR3 protein.

V gene: TRBV5-1; J gene: TRBJ1-1; CDR3 protein: CASSFTGTGNTEAFF
V gene: TRBV27; J gene: TRBJ1-5; CDR3 protein: CASSQGVNPYQPQHF
V gene: TRBV27; J gene: TRBJ2-1; CDR3 protein: CASSSRDTTDGEQFF
V gene: TRBV20-1; J gene: TRBJ2-7; CDR3 protein: CSASDRATYEQYF
V gene: TRBV5-8; J gene: TRBJ2-2; CDR3 protein: CASSPRDRSTGELFF
V gene: TRBV5-8; J gene: TRBJ1-5; CDR3 protein: CASSPGPRGDFMGQPQHF
V gene: TRBV7-2; J gene: TRBJ2-5; CDR3 protein: CASSLGLAEGEETQYF
V gene: TRBV14; J gene: TRBJ2-4; CDR3 protein: CASSKLPVTGEHAKNIQYF
V gene: TRBV29-1; J gene: TRBJ1-6; CDR3 protein: CSVGQEINSPLHF
V gene: TRBV7-8; J gene: TRBJ1-2; CDR3 protein: CASSLVGGQSNYGYTF
V gene: TRBV27; J gene: TRBJ1-1; CDR3 protein: CASSLYSDMPTEAFF
V gene: TRBV27; J gene: TRBJ2-6; CDR3 protein: CASQGVSGANVLTF
V gene: TRBV7-9; J gene: TRBJ2-3; CDR3 protein: CASSKSTASTDTQYF
V gene: TRBV3-1/TRBV3-2; J gene: TRBJ2-5; CDR3 protein: CASSPTGIPLGTQYF
V gene: TRBV5-4; J gene: TRBJ1-4; CDR3 protein: CASSLSQGEEKLFF
V gene: TRBV4-2; J gene: TRBJ2-3; CDR3 protein: CASSLGTGSDTQYF
V gene: TRBV18; J gene: TRBJ1-2; CDR3 protein: CASSPPGGAEGYTF
V gene: TRBV10-3; J gene: TRBJ2-3; CDR3 protein: CAITATQGLESTDTQYF
V gene: TRBV4-2; J gene: TRBJ1-5; CDR3 protein: CASSQERIGQPQHF
V gene: TRBV18; J gene: TRBJ2-1; CDR3 protein: CASSLPSGYNEQFF
V gene: TRBV27; J gene: TRBJ2-3; CDR3 protein: CASSLGGQGFTDTQYF
V gene: TRBV11-3; J gene: TRBJ2-1; CDR3 protein: CASSPAGTSSYNEQFF
V gene: TRBV18; J gene: TRBJ2-6; CDR3 protein: CASSPRSLAGPSGANVLTF
V gene: TRBV6-5; J gene: TRBJ1-1; CDR3 protein: CASTYRGLTEAFF
V gene: TRBV5-4; J gene: TRBJ1-2; CDR3 protein: CASSLDTNYGYTF
V gene: TRBV27; J gene: TRBJ2-4; CDR3 protein: CASSQKTGGGKNIQYF